This is a list of T cell receptor beta chains from one sample in a study of T-cell reconstitution after alpha-beta-depleted transplantation in children. A single record per CDR3 protein comes from TCRdb applying MiXCR to the PCR reads. The sample has over 150,000 distinct CDR3 sequences, approximately 6% seen once. This specimen was PBMCs, taken before TCRalphabeta/CD19-depleted stem cell transplant. Every receptor here comes from a girl less than two years old with combined immunodeficiency, due to receive a stem cell transplant. Both conserved end residues are part of each CDR3. Fields, in order: clone size, J gene, V gene, D gene, CDR3 DNA, CDR3 protein. D genes are given only for firm matches. The size of a clone is reported for some rows only, either as once, few or many, or as a class for expanded clones.

clone_size: many; j_call: TRBJ2-7; v_call: TRBV6-5; d_call: TRBD2; cdr3_nt: TGTGCCAGCAGTTACCTTGGACTAGCGGGAGGCGAGCAGTACTTC; cdr3_aa: CASSYLGLAGGEQYF
clone_size: NA; j_call: TRBJ1-5; v_call: TRBV7-2; d_call: NA; cdr3_nt: TGTGCCAGCAGCTTAGTAAGGGGGATCGGGAGCAATCAGCCCCAGCATTTT; cdr3_aa: CASSLVRGIGSNQPQHF
clone_size: many; j_call: TRBJ2-1; v_call: TRBV7-8; d_call: NA; cdr3_nt: TGTGCCAGCAGCTTGGGCAGGGTCGCCAATGAGCAGTTCTTC; cdr3_aa: CASSLGRVANEQFF
clone_size: many; j_call: TRBJ2-7; v_call: TRBV29-1; d_call: NA; cdr3_nt: TGCAGCGTTGAAAGGTCTTACGAACAGGGAGGAGACGAGCAGTACTTC; cdr3_aa: CSVERSYEQGGDEQYF
clone_size: many; j_call: TRBJ2-3; v_call: TRBV9; d_call: NA; cdr3_nt: TGTGCCAGCAGCGTAGCTGGGACCACAGATACGCAGTATTTT; cdr3_aa: CASSVAGTTDTQYF
clone_size: many; j_call: TRBJ2-1; v_call: TRBV24-1; d_call: TRBD1; cdr3_nt: TGTGCCACCAGTGATTTGATCGGGACAGCTCGGATGGGGCAGTTCTTC; cdr3_aa: CATSDLIGTARMGQFF
clone_size: many; j_call: TRBJ1-1; v_call: TRBV28; d_call: NA; cdr3_nt: TGTGCCGCATCATGGCGAAGCACTGAAGCTTTCTTT; cdr3_aa: CAASWRSTEAFF
clone_size: many; j_call: TRBJ2-7; v_call: TRBV4-2; d_call: NA; cdr3_nt: TGTGCCAGCAGCCGTGGAGGGGGGGCCTACGAGCAGTACTTC; cdr3_aa: CASSRGGGAYEQYF
clone_size: many; j_call: TRBJ2-7; v_call: TRBV5-6; d_call: TRBD2; cdr3_nt: TGTGCCAGCAGCTTAGCGGGAGGGCCTAAGACCTACGAGCAGTACTTC; cdr3_aa: CASSLAGGPKTYEQYF
clone_size: many; j_call: TRBJ2-7; v_call: TRBV2; d_call: TRBD2; cdr3_nt: TGTGCCAGCCTAGCGGGACTCGAGCAGTACTTC; cdr3_aa: CASLAGLEQYF
clone_size: many; j_call: TRBJ2-3; v_call: TRBV6-1; d_call: TRBD2; cdr3_nt: TGTGCCAGCAGTACCATCCCTAGCGGGGGAACAGATACGCAGTATTTT; cdr3_aa: CASSTIPSGGTDTQYF
clone_size: many; j_call: TRBJ1-2; v_call: TRBV29-1; d_call: TRBD1; cdr3_nt: TGCAGCACATTGACAGGGGTCTATGGCTACACCTTC; cdr3_aa: CSTLTGVYGYTF
clone_size: many; j_call: TRBJ2-4; v_call: TRBV4-3; d_call: TRBD2; cdr3_nt: TGCGCCAGCAGCCAGATACTTAGCGGGGGGGCCAAAAACATTCAGTACTTC; cdr3_aa: CASSQILSGGAKNIQYF
clone_size: many; j_call: TRBJ1-4; v_call: TRBV5-1; d_call: NA; cdr3_nt: TGCGCCAGCAGCTTGGGGGCCTTCACTCGGTCGGGGGATGAAAAACTGTTTTTT; cdr3_aa: CASSLGAFTRSGDEKLFF